This is a list of T cell receptor beta chains from one sample in a study of cytotoxic CD8 clonotypes in ibrutinib-treated CLL. Method: immunoSEQ multiplex PCR; TCRdb's copy keeps in-frame clones and lacks some. This sample carries some 30,000 clones, 76% of them seen once, and the ten largest clones take 40% to 60%. The specimen comprised PBMCs, sampled after 36 months of ibrutinib treatment. These receptors were collected from a human donor with chronic lymphocytic leukemia. The CDR3 runs from the conserved cysteine through the conserved F or W. A D gene is named only where the DNA matches it firmly. The size of a clone is reported for some rows only, either as once, few or many, or as a class for expanded clones.

v_gene: TRBV5-5
abundance: .
j_gene: TRBJ1-2
d_gene: .
CDR3nt: TGTGCCAGCAGCTTAGGTCCACGGGACTATGGCTACACCTTC
CDR3aa: CASSLGPRDYGYTF

v_gene: TRBV5-1
abundance: few
j_gene: TRBJ2-1
d_gene: TRBD2
CDR3nt: TGCGCCAGCAGCTTGTGGGAGGGCCTGGATGAGCAGTTCTTC
CDR3aa: CASSLWEGLDEQFF

v_gene: TRBV25-1
abundance: .
j_gene: TRBJ1-3
d_gene: .
CDR3nt: TGTGCCAGCAGTAAAGGGAGGATCCTCGAGGGAAACACCATATATTTT
CDR3aa: CASSKGRILEGNTIYF

v_gene: TRBV9
abundance: few
j_gene: TRBJ2-4
d_gene: TRBD1
CDR3nt: TGTGCCAGCAGCCCGACAGGGGGCGAGGGCATTCAGTACTTC
CDR3aa: CASSPTGGEGIQYF

v_gene: TRBV6-5
abundance: .
j_gene: TRBJ1-4
d_gene: .
CDR3nt: TGTGCCAGCAGTTACTCGGGGGCTAATGAAAAACTGTTTTTT
CDR3aa: CASSYSGANEKLFF

v_gene: TRBV13
abundance: .
j_gene: TRBJ1-1
d_gene: .
CDR3nt: TGTGCCAGCAGCCGGTACACGGCGAACAATCAAGGTGAAGCTTTCTTT
CDR3aa: CASSRYTANNQGEAFF

v_gene: TRBV5-1
abundance: .
j_gene: TRBJ1-5
d_gene: .
CDR3nt: TGCGCCAGCAGCTTGACAGGGATGAGCAATCAGCCCCAGCATTTT
CDR3aa: CASSLTGMSNQPQHF

v_gene: TRBV29-1
abundance: .
j_gene: TRBJ2-5
d_gene: TRBD1
CDR3nt: TGCAGCGTTGAACGACAGGGGGCCGAGACCCAGTACTTC
CDR3aa: CSVERQGAETQYF

v_gene: TRBV6-5
abundance: .
j_gene: TRBJ1-6
d_gene: .
CDR3nt: TGTGCCAGCACATCCAGCGGGGGATTCAATTCACCCCTCCACTTT
CDR3aa: CASTSSGGFNSPLHF

v_gene: TRBV27
abundance: .
j_gene: TRBJ2-1
d_gene: TRBD2
CDR3nt: TGTGCCAGCAGTTTTCAGAGTAGCGGGTGGCAGAATGAGCAGTTCTTC
CDR3aa: CASSFQSSGWQNEQFF

v_gene: TRBV6-5
abundance: .
j_gene: TRBJ1-6
d_gene: .
CDR3nt: TGTGCCAGCAGTTACTTTGGGACGGCGTATAATTCACCCCTCCACTTT
CDR3aa: CASSYFGTAYNSPLHF

v_gene: TRBV4-1
abundance: .
j_gene: TRBJ1-2
d_gene: .
CDR3nt: TGCGCCAGCAGCCCGTGGGACATAGCTAACTATGGCTACACCTTC
CDR3aa: CASSPWDIANYGYTF

v_gene: TRBV10-3
abundance: .
j_gene: TRBJ2-6
d_gene: .
CDR3nt: TGTGCCATCAGTGAGACCCGGATGGGTTACTCTGGGGCCAACGTCCTGACTTTC
CDR3aa: CAISETRMGYSGANVLTF

v_gene: TRBV6-5
abundance: .
j_gene: TRBJ1-1
d_gene: .
CDR3nt: TGTGCCACCCACCGGGGCACTTTGAACACTGAAGCTTTCTTT
CDR3aa: CATHRGTLNTEAFF

v_gene: TRBV7-3
abundance: .
j_gene: TRBJ1-6
d_gene: .
CDR3nt: TGTGCCAGCAGCTCTCGGGCGGGGAATAATTCACCCCTCCACTTT
CDR3aa: CASSSRAGNNSPLHF

v_gene: TRBV9
abundance: few
j_gene: TRBJ2-3
d_gene: .
CDR3nt: TGTGCCAGCAGCTCCCGACAGGGCACAGATACGCAGTATTTT
CDR3aa: CASSSRQGTDTQYF

v_gene: TRBV2
abundance: .
j_gene: TRBJ2-5
d_gene: .
CDR3nt: TGTGCCAGCACGTGGCGTGAAGAGACCCAGTACTTC
CDR3aa: CASTWREETQYF

v_gene: TRBV29-1
abundance: .
j_gene: TRBJ2-1
d_gene: .
CDR3nt: TGCAGCGTTCATGCCGCAGGGGAACAGTTCTTC
CDR3aa: CSVHAAGEQFF

v_gene: TRBV6-6
abundance: .
j_gene: TRBJ1-1
d_gene: .
CDR3nt: TGTGCCAGCACCTTCGCCCAGAACACTGAAGCTTTCTTT
CDR3aa: CASTFAQNTEAFF

v_gene: TRBV7-6
abundance: .
j_gene: TRBJ1-5
d_gene: .
CDR3nt: TGTGCCAGCAGCTTGGACTGGGGGAAGCCCCAGCATTTT
CDR3aa: CASSLDWGKPQHF

v_gene: TRBV11-1
abundance: .
j_gene: TRBJ1-2
d_gene: .
CDR3nt: TGTGCCAGCAGCCCGGACAGCTATGGCTACACCTTC
CDR3aa: CASSPDSYGYTF

v_gene: TRBV10-3
abundance: .
j_gene: TRBJ1-1
d_gene: .
CDR3nt: TGTGCCACCAAGACAGATCCGAACACTGAAGCTTTCTTT
CDR3aa: CATKTDPNTEAFF

v_gene: TRBV5-1
abundance: once
j_gene: TRBJ1-3
d_gene: .
CDR3nt: TGCGCCAGCAGCTTGGAAGGCTCTGGAAACACCATATATTTT
CDR3aa: CASSLEGSGNTIYF